The clone carrying this T cell receptor (beta chain) was counted between two and nine times. In germline, CDR1 is SGHTA, CDR2 FQGNSA. The CDR3 loop spans 14 amino acids. V lost 6 bases and J lost 1; bases outside the gene matches: 6. This sample is part of a study of neoadjuvant anti-PD-1 for oral cavity cancer. Measured with immunoSEQ multiplex PCR; TCRdb has only the in-frame clones, and not every one. This table holds 11,000 to 15,000 clones, 65% found once. V usage is TRBV7-2 and J usage is TRBJ2-7; 7 bases agree with TRBD2. This sequence was found in a person between 40 and 85 years old with oral cavity squamous cell carcinoma. The specimen comprised PBMCs, sampled before nivolumab (anti-PD-1) treatment. The CDR3 spells CASRAGEQSYEQYF. As DNA, the CDR3 is TGTGCCAGCAGGGCGGGGGAACAGTCCTACGAGCAGTACTTC. The full variable domain, its missing parts supplied by reference TRBV7-2 and TRBJ2-7, is GAGVSQSPSNKVTEKGKDVELRCDPISGHTALYWYRQSLGQGLEFLIYFQGNSAPDKSGLPSDRFSAERTGGSVSTLTIQRTQQEDSAVYLCASRAGEQSYEQYFGPGTRLTVT.